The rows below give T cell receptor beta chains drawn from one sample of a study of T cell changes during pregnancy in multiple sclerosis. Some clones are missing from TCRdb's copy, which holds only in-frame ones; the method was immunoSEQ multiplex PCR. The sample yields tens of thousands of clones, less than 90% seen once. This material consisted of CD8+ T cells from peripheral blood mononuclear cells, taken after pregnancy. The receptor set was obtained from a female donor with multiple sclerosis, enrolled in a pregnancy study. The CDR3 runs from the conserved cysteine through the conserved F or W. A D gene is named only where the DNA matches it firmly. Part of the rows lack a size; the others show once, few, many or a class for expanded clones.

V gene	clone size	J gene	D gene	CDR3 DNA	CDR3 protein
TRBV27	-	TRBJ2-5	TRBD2	TGTGCCAGCAGTTTAATCTTAGCGGGAGGGCCGGAGACCCAGTACTTC	CASSLILAGGPETQYF
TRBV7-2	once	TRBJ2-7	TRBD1	TGTGCCAGCAGCTTAGAGGGGGCGGCCTACGAGCAGTACTTC	CASSLEGAAYEQYF
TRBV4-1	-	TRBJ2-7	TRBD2	TGCGCCAGCAGCCAAGATCCTGGGACTAGGGGCGAGCAGTACTTC	CASSQDPGTRGEQYF
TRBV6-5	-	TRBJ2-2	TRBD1	TGTGCCAGCAGTTACCTCGGACAGGGCGCCGGGGAGCTGTTTTTT	CASSYLGQGAGELFF
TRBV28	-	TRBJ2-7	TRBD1	TGTGCCAGCACCTACAGGGGGCTAGACGAGCAGTACTTC	CASTYRGLDEQYF
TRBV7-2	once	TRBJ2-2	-	TGTGCCAGCAGCCGAAAACTAGCAGTCACCGGGGAGCTGTTTTTT	CASSRKLAVTGELFF
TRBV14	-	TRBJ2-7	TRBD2	TGTGCCAGCAGCCAGGAAGCGGGAGATCTCTACGAGCAGTACTTC	CASSQEAGDLYEQYF
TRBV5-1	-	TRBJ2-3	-	TGCGCCAGCAGCTTGGGCCAGGGATTCACAGATACGCAGTATTTT	CASSLGQGFTDTQYF
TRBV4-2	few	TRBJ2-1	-	TGTGCCAGCAGCTATACCTTACTTCACCGATACAATGAGCAGTTCTTC	CASSYTLLHRYNEQFF
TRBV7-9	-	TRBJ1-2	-	TGTGCCAGCAGCTTACTAACGGACGATAAGGGAGAGTATGGCTACACCTTC	CASSLLTDDKGEYGYTF
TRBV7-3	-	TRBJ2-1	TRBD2	TGTGCCAGCAGCTTATGGGCGGGGGGCTCCTACAATGAGCAGTTCTTC	CASSLWAGGSYNEQFF
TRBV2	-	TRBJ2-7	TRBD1	TGTGCCAGCAGACAACAGGGGCTTAGGTACGAGCAGTACTTC	CASRQQGLRYEQYF
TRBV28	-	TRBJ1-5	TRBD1	TGTGCCAGCAGTTCCTTATGGGGAAAAGGGACAGGGGACGGTCAGCCCCAGCATTTT	CASSSLWGKGTGDGQPQHF
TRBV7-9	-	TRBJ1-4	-	TGTGCCAGCAGCTTAGTTCAGGGTACTAATGAAAAACTGTTTTTT	CASSLVQGTNEKLFF
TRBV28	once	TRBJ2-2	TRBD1	TGTGCCAGCAGTTTATGGGCACAGGGGGAAACCGGGGAGCTGTTTTTT	CASSLWAQGETGELFF
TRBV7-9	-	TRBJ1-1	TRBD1	TGTGCCAGCATTAAAGGACAGGCTGAAGCTTTCTTT	CASIKGQAEAFF
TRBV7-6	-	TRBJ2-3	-	TGTGCCAGCAGCTTAGTAATCGGGACTGTTGGATTAGATACGCAGTATTTT	CASSLVIGTVGLDTQYF
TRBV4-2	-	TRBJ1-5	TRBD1	TGTGCCAGCAGCCGGGGGACAGGGGGCTGGAGCAATCAGCCCCAGCATTTT	CASSRGTGGWSNQPQHF
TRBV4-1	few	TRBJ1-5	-	TGCGCCAGCAGCGACGGACAGCTAAACAATCAGCCCCAGCATTTT	CASSDGQLNNQPQHF
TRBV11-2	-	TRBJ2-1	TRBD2	TGTGCCAGCAGCTTAGACCCCCATGGCCCGGGAGGTTACAATGAGCAGTTCTTC	CASSLDPHGPGGYNEQFF
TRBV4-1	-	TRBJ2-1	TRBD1	TGCGCCAGCAGCCATTCACAGGGGGCGCTCAATGAGCAGTTCTTC	CASSHSQGALNEQFF
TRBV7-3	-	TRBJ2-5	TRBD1	TGTGCCAGCAGCCCCACAGGGGCCGCGACCCAGTACTTC	CASSPTGAATQYF
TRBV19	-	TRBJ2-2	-	TGTGCCAGTAGTCCAGCGGGCCCCGGGGAGCTGTTTTTT	CASSPAGPGELFF
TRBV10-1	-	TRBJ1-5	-	TGCGCCAGCAGTGATCCCGACAGACCCAATCAGCCCCAGCATTTT	CASSDPDRPNQPQHF
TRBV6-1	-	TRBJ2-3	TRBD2	TGTGCCAGCAGTGTCCTACTAGCGGGCCGGGTGTTGGATACGCAGTATTTT	CASSVLLAGRVLDTQYF
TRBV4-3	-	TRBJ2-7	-	TGCGCCAGCAGCCGCACGGTTAGCTCCTACGAGCAGTACTTC	CASSRTVSSYEQYF
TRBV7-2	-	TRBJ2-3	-	TGTGCCAGCAGCTTATGGGGAGGTAGGGCAGATACGCAGTATTTT	CASSLWGGRADTQYF
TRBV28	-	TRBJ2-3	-	TGTGCCAGCAGTTCCGGGGGAGTAGATACGCAGTATTTT	CASSSGGVDTQYF
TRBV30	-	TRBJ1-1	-	TGTGCCTGGAGTGTTTTTGAGGGCTCAACCCTGGGAGCTTTCTTT	CAWSVFEGSTLGAFF
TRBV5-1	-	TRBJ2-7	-	TGCGCCAGCAGCTTGGCCTACGCCTCCTACGAGCAGTACTTC	CASSLAYASYEQYF
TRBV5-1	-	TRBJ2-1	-	TGCGCCAGCAGTCTAGCCCACCACACCTCCAATGAGCAGTTCTTC	CASSLAHHTSNEQFF